These T cell receptor beta chains were read from a single sample in a study of neoadjuvant anti-PD-1 for oral cavity cancer. TCRdb's copy holds only in-frame clones and misses some; the assay was immunoSEQ multiplex PCR. The sample shows tens of thousands of clones, approximately 81% of them seen only once. This material consisted of PBMCs, taken after nivolumab (anti-PD-1) treatment. These TCRs come from a person aged 40-85 years with oral cavity squamous cell carcinoma. Both conserved end residues are part of each CDR3. The D gene is left open where the match is weak. Part of the rows lack a size; the others show once, few, many or a class for expanded clones.

TRBV7-9	TRBD1	.	TRBJ2-7	TGTGCCGGGGGACAGGGATTAAAGCAGTACTTC	CAGGQGLKQYF
TRBV18	TRBD2	.	TRBJ2-5	TGTGCCAGCTCACCGATCGGGAGGGGGGAGACCCAGTACTTC	CASSPIGRGETQYF
TRBV6-5	.	.	TRBJ2-7	TGTGCCAGCAGTGGGCAAGGCTCCTACGAGCAGTACTTC	CASSGQGSYEQYF
TRBV30	TRBD2	.	TRBJ2-5	TGTGCCTGGAGTGAGGTGGGGGGGAGTGGAGGGACCCAGTACTTC	CAWSEVGGSGGTQYF
TRBV5-1	.	.	TRBJ2-7	TGCGCCAGCAGCTTGGCGGGGATTCCCTACGAGCAGTACTTC	CASSLAGIPYEQYF
TRBV4-1	.	.	TRBJ2-7	TGCGCCAGCAGCCAAGACCAATACGAGCAGTACTTC	CASSQDQYEQYF
TRBV6-5	.	.	TRBJ2-1	TGTGCCAGCAGTTACTTTGACCAGGGGTGGAATGAGCAGTTCTTC	CASSYFDQGWNEQFF
TRBV5-6	.	.	TRBJ2-2	TGTGCCAGCACCCCCGGAGGCGGACCGGGGGTCGGGGAGCTGTTTTTT	CASTPGGGPGVGELFF
TRBV30	.	.	TRBJ1-1	TGTGCCTGGAGTGTACGTGGGAACACTGAAGCTTTCTTT	CAWSVRGNTEAFF
TRBV7-7	TRBD2	.	TRBJ2-2	TGTGCTAGCAGCTTAGAGCGGGGAACCGGGGAGCTGTTTTTT	CASSLERGTGELFF
TRBV28	TRBD1	.	TRBJ1-5	TGTGCCAGCAGGACAGGGGGGGGCAATCAGCCCCAGCATTTT	CASRTGGGNQPQHF
TRBV30	TRBD2	.	TRBJ2-7	TGTGCCTGGAGCGGGGGACTAGCTGGCGAGCAGTACTTC	CAWSGGLAGEQYF
TRBV27	.	.	TRBJ2-6	TGTGCCAGCAGTTTGGCTGGGGCCAACGTCCTGACTTTC	CASSLAGANVLTF
TRBV6-5	.	few	TRBJ1-5	TGTGCCAGCAGAATGAAGGCCTCTGGCAATCAGCCCCAGCATTTT	CASRMKASGNQPQHF
TRBV5-5	.	once	TRBJ1-5	TGTGCCAGCAGCCCGACTGACGGGAGCCAGCCCCAGCATTTT	CASSPTDGSQPQHF
TRBV11-2	TRBD2	.	TRBJ2-1	TGTGCCAGCAGCCCACCGGGACTAGCGGGACTTTGGGAGCAGTTCTTC	CASSPPGLAGLWEQFF
TRBV6-5	.	.	TRBJ2-5	TGTGCCAGCAGTTATTACGTCGGGTCCCAAGAGACCCAGTACTTC	CASSYYVGSQETQYF
TRBV9	TRBD2	.	TRBJ2-2	TGTGCCAGCAGCGTAGACTCTAGCGGGGTCACCGGGGAGCTGTTTTTT	CASSVDSSGVTGELFF